This is a list of T cell receptor beta chains from one sample in a study of T cells in Graves' hyperthyroidism and ophthalmopathy. A single record per CDR3 protein comes from TCRdb applying MiXCR to the multiplex PCR reads. Among about 410,000 distinct CDR3 sequences listed, roughly 15% were seen once. Sequenced input: blood. The source is a man aged 18 to 29 with Graves' ophthalmopathy. CDR3s include the opening cysteine and the closing phenylalanine or tryptophan. A D gene is named only where the DNA matches it firmly. Where a row states a size, it is once, few, many or the class of an expanded clone; other rows omit it.

J: TRBJ1-1; D: NA; V: TRBV20-1; size: many; CDR3: CSATPNTEAFF; DNA: TGCAGTGCTACGCCGAACACTGAAGCTTTCTTT
J: TRBJ2-5; D: NA; V: TRBV6-2/TRBV6-3; size: NA; CDR3: CASSRPTAERETQYF; DNA: TGTGCCAGCAGCCGACCCACAGCCGAACGGGAGACCCAGTACTTC
J: TRBJ2-3; D: TRBD2; V: TRBV2; size: many; CDR3: CASWEAGGPADTQYF; DNA: TGTGCCAGCTGGGAAGCGGGAGGCCCGGCAGATACGCAGTATTTT
J: TRBJ1-5; D: NA; V: TRBV15; size: many; CDR3: CATALGGVGGQPQHF; DNA: TGTGCCACGGCCTTGGGGGGCGTTGGAGGTCAGCCCCAGCATTTT
J: TRBJ1-2; D: NA; V: TRBV29-1; size: many; CDR3: CSTGTQEYGYTF; DNA: TGCAGCACCGGGACACAGGAGTATGGCTACACCTTC
J: TRBJ2-7; D: TRBD1; V: TRBV20-1; size: many; CDR3: CSARDRGPSSYEQYF; DNA: TGCAGTGCTAGGGACAGGGGCCCCAGCTCCTACGAGCAGTACTTC
J: TRBJ2-1; D: TRBD2; V: TRBV24-1; size: many; CDR3: CATSALGAGGYNEQFF; DNA: TGTGCCACCAGTGCCCTAGGGGCGGGAGGGTACAATGAGCAGTTCTTC
J: TRBJ1-3; D: NA; V: TRBV12-3/TRBV12-4; size: NA; CDR3: CASSLTGDTGNTIYF; DNA: TGTGCCAGCAGTTTGACAGGTGATACTGGAAACACCATATATTTT
J: TRBJ1-2; D: NA; V: TRBV27; size: many; CDR3: CASGSWGDGYTF; DNA: TGTGCCAGCGGCAGTTGGGGGGATGGCTACACCTTC
J: TRBJ2-7; D: NA; V: TRBV12-3/TRBV12-4; size: many; CDR3: CASSFRTWGRYEQYF; DNA: TGTGCCAGCAGTTTTCGGACGTGGGGGCGGTACGAGCAGTACTTC